A selection of T cell receptor beta chains follows, all from one sample in a study of blood T cell repertoires in COVID-19. Using immunoSEQ multiplex PCR, the repertoire was profiled, and TCRdb retains in-frame clones only, with some absent. The sample records under 350,000 clones, approximately 87% being singletons. The sample taken for sequencing was peripheral blood. The receptors derive from a man aged 60 to 69 who had recovered from COVID-19. The CDR3 runs from the conserved cysteine through the conserved F or W. The D gene is left open where the match is weak. Only some rows state a clone size, as once, few, many or a class for expanded clones.

CASSLVEGAVGNTIYF,TGTGCCAGCAGCTTAGTAGAGGGGGCCGTTGGAAACACCATATATTTT,TRBV7-8,16,NA,TRBD1,TRBJ1-3
CASNLAGGINEQFF,TGTGCCAGCAATCTAGCGGGAGGGATCAATGAGCAGTTCTTC,TRBV2,14,NA,TRBD2,TRBJ2-1
CASHREQGGDTQYF,TGTGCCAGCCACCGGGAGCAAGGTGGGGATACGCAGTATTTT,TRBV2,14,NA,NA,TRBJ2-3
CASSGRQGRSYNEQFF,TGTGCCAGCAGCGGCAGACAGGGTAGGTCCTACAATGAGCAGTTCTTC,TRBV7-9,16,NA,TRBD1,TRBJ2-1
CSVAGDYNSPLHF,TGCAGCGTGGCGGGGGACTATAATTCACCCCTCCACTTT,TRBV29-1,13,once,NA,TRBJ1-6
CASRQGNQPQHF,TGTGCCAGCCGACAGGGAAATCAGCCCCAGCATTTT,TRBV25-1,12,NA,TRBD1,TRBJ1-5
CASSFFGTGGEKLFF,TGTGCCAGCAGTTTCTTCGGGACAGGGGGCGAAAAACTGTTTTTT,TRBV28,15,NA,TRBD1,TRBJ1-4
CASSVTTGGEQFF,TGTGCCAGCAGCGTCACCACAGGGGGAGAGCAGTTCTTC,TRBV9,13,NA,TRBD1,TRBJ2-1
CASSFVSGALGTQYF,TGTGCCAGCAGTTTTGTGTCAGGGGCTCTAGGTACGCAGTATTTT,TRBV27,15,NA,NA,TRBJ2-3
CAWSRGGTGGYEQYF,TGTGCCTGGAGTCGAGGCGGGACAGGGGGCTACGAGCAGTACTTC,TRBV30,15,NA,TRBD1,TRBJ2-7